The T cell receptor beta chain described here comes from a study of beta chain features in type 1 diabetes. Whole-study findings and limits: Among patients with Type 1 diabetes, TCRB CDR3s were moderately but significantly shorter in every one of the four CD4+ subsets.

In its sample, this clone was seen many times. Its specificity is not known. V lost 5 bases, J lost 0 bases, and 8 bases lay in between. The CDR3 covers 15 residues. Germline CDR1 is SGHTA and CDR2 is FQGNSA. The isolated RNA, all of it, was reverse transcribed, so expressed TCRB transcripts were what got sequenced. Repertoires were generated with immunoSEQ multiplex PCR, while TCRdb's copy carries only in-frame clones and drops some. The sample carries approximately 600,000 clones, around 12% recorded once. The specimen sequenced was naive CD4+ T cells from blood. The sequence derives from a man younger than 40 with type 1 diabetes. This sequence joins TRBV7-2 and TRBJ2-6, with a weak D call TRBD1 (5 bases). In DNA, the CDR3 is TGTGCCAGCAGCATCAGGGACTCTGGGGCCAACGTCCTGACTTTC. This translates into CASSIRDSGANVLTF.